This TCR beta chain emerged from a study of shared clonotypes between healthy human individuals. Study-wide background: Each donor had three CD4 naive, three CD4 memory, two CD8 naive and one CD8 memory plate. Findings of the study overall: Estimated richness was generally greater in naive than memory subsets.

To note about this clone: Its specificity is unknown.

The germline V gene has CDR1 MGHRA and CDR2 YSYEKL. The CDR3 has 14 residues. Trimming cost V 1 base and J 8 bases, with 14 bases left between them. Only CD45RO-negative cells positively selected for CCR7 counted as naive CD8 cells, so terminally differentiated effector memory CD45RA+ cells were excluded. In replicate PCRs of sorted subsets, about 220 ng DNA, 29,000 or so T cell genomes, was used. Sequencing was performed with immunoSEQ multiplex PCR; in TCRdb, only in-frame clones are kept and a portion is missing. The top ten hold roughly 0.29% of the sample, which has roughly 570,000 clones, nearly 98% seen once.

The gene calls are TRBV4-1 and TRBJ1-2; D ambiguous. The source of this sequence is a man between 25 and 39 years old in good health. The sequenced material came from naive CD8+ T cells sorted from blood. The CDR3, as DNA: TGCGCCAGCAGCCAAGGAATGGCGGACGCCGGCTACACCTTC. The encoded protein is CASSQGMADAGYTF.